The clone carrying this T cell receptor (beta chain) was found a few times. Its cognate antigen is unknown. Germline CDR1 and CDR2: MGHDK and SYGVNS. This CDR3 has 13 amino acids. V was shortened by 4 bases and J by 2 bases, with 7 bases between the two germline ends. The data are from a study of cytomegalovirus exposure and HLA in healthy donors. Study results and caveats: Serostatus for CMV was the only available immune exposure information.

With 60 Vbeta and 13 Jbeta primers, the PCR was carried out. The table came from immunoSEQ multiplex PCR; TCRdb's copy has only in-frame clones and leaves some out. The sample shows under 150,000 clones, more than 60% of them seen only once. The receptor comes from a woman aged 18-29 years in good health and CMV-seronegative. V and J are TRBV25-1 and TRBJ2-3; D gene unclear. The sample taken for sequencing was PBMCs. In DNA, the CDR3 is TGTGCCAGCAGTGGATACGTCACAGATACGCAGTATTTT. Protein sequence: CASSGYVTDTQYF.